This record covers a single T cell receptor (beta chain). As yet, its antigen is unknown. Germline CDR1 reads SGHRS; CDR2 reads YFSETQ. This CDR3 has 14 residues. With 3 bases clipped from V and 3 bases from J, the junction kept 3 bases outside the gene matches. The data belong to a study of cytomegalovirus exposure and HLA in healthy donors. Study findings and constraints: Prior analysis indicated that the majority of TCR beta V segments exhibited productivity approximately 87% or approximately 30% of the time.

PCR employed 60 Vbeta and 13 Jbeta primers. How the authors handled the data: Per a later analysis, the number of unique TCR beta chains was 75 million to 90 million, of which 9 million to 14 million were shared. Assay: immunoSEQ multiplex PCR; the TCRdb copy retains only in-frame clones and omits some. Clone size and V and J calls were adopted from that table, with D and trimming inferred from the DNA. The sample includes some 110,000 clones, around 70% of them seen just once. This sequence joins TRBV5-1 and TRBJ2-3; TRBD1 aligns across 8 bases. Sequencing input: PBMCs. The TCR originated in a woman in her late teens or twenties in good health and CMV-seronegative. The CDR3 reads CASSYGQGTDTQYF. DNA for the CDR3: TGCGCCAGCAGCTACGGACAGGGAACAGATACGCAGTATTTT.